This T cell receptor beta chain was captured in a study of T cell responses to AZD1222 COVID-19 vaccine. Here immunoSEQ multiplex PCR was the method, and the copy in TCRdb shows in-frame clones only, minus some. The sample records about 48,000 clones, just over 85% being singletons. This receptor was obtained from an adult who received the AZD1222 COVID-19 vaccine. The material sequenced was peripheral blood, taken 28 days after the second AZD1222 dose.

CDR3 DNA sequence: TGTGCCAGCTTCCATGCCGGGACGGCCAATGAGCAGTTCTTC. It translates to CASFHAGTANEQFF. This chain links TRBV28 with TRBJ2-1; D tentatively reads TRBD1 or TRBD2 (5 bases each). The germline V gene encodes CDR1 MDHEN and CDR2 SYDVKM. The CDR3 spans 14 residues. The V end was cut by 8 bases, the J end by 6 bases, with 17 bases between.